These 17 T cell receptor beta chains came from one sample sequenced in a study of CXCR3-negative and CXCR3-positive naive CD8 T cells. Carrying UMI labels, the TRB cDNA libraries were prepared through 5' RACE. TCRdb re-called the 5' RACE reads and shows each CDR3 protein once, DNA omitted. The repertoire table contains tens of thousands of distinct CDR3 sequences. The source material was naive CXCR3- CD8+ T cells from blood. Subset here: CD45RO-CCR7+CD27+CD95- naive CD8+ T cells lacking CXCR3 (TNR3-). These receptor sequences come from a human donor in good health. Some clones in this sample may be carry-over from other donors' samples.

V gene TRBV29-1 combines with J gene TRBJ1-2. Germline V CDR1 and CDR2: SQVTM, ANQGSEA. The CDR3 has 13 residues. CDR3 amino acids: CSVGPDTNYGYTF.

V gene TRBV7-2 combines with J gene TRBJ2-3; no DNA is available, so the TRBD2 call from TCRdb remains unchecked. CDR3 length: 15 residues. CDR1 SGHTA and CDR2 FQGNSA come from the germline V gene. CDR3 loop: CASSSLALIGDTQYF.

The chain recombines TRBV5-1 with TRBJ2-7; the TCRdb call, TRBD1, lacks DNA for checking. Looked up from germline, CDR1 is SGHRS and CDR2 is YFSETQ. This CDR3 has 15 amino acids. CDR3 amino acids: CASNNPGTGIYEQYF.

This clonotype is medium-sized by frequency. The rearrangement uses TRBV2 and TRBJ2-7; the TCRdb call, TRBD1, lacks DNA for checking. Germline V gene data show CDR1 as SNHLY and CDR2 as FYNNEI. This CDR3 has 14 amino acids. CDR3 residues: CASSPGTGNYEQYF.

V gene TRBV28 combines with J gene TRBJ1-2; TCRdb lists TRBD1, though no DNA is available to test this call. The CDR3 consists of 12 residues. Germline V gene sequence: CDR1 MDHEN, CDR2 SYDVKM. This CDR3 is CASSPDRAGYTF.

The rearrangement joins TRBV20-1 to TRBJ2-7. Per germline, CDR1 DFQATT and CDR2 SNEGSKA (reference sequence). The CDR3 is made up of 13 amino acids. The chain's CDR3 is CSGRGTDTYEQYF.

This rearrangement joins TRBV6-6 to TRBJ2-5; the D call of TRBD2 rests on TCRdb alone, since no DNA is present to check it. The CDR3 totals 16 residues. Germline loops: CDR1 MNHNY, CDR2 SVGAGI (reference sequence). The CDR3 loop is CASTLGDGRRRETQYF.

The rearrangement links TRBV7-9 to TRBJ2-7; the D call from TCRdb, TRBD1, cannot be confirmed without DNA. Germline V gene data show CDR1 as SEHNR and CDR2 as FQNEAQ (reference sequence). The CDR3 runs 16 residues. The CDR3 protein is CASRSPPGGASYEQYF.

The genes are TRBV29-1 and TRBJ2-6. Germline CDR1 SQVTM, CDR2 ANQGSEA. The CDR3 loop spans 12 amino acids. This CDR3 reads CSVVSGANVLTF.

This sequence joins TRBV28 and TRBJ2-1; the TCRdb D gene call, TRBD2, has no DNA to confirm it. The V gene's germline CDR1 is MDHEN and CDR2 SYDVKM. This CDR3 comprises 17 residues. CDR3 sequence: CASSFEAGGPSSNEQFF.

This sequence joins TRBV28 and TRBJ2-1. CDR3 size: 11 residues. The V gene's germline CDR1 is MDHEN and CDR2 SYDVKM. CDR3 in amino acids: CASSSLGEQFF.

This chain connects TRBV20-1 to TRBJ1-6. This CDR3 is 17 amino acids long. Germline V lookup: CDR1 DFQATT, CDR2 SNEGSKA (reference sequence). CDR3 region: CSARPTRESSYNSPLHF.

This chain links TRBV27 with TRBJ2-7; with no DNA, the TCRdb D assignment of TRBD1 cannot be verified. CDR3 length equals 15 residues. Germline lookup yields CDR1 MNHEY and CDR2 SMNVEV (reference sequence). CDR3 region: CASSYPRQGRWEQYF.

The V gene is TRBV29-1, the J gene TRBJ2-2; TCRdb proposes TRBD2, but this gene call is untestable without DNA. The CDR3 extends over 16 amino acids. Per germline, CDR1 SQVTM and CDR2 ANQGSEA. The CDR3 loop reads CSVDLGLAGVSGELFF.

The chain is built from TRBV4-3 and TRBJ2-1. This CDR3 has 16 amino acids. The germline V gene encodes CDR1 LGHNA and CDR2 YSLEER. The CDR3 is CASSQDRYDSYNEQFF.

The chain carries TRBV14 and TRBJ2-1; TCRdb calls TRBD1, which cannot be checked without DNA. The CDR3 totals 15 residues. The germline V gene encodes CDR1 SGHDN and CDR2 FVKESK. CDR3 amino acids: CASSRRTGVGNEQFF.

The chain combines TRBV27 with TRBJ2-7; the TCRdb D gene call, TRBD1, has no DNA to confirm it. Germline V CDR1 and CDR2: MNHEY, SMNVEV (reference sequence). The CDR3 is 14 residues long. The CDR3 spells CASAGTGGTYEQYF.